The 7 T cell receptor beta chains below were found in one sample sequenced in a study of Graves' ophthalmopathy and Graves' hyperthyroidism. RNA served as the template for amplifying TCR beta CDR3 regions. The library came from an HTBI-primed first-round RT-PCR and a second-round multiplex PCR. TCRdb analysed the multiplex PCR reads with MiXCR anew, one entry per CDR3 protein. Of roughly 480,000 distinct CDR3 sequences in the sample, 14% were seen once. The sequenced sample consisted of blood. The source is a woman aged 25 to 39 with Graves' ophthalmopathy.

At least ten counts were recorded for this clonotype. V and J are TRBV15 and TRBJ2-5; tentatively, D is TRBD1 (6 bases). Trimming pared 0 bases from V and 4 bases from J, leaving 9 bases between. The germline CDR1 and CDR2 sequences are LNHNV and YYDKDF (reference sequence). There are 14 residues in the CDR3. CDR3: CATSRDRGAETQYF. CDR3 nucleotide sequence: TGTGCCACCAGCAGAGACAGGGGTGCAGAGACCCAGTACTTC.

This clonotype was counted ten times or more. This chain connects TRBV15 to TRBJ2-7; TRBD1 matches 7 bases. The CDR3 is made up of 14 amino acids. V trimming: 3 bases; J trimming: 2 bases; junction bases outside the gene matches: 4. The germline CDR1 and CDR2 sequences are LNHNV and YYDKDF (reference sequence). CDR3 sequence: CATSSRDRPYEQYF. The CDR3 DNA reads as TGTGCCACCAGCAGCCGGGACAGACCCTACGAGCAGTACTTC.

At least ten counts were recorded for this clonotype. V usage is TRBV6-1 and J usage is TRBJ1-5; D not certain. V shed 7 bases and J shed 1 base, with 2 bases lying between them. Looked up from germline, CDR1 is MNHNS and CDR2 is SASEGT. The CDR3 is made up of 11 amino acids. The DNA for the CDR3 is TGTGCCAGCATGAGCAATCAGCCCCAGCATTTT. The encoded protein is CASMSNQPQHF.

The rearrangement uses TRBV20-1 and TRBJ2-7, with a tentative D call TRBD2 (6 bases). CDR1 DFQATT and CDR2 SNEGSKA come from the germline V gene (reference sequence). CDR3 size: 15 residues. V was shortened by 2 bases and J by 2 bases, with 16 bases between the two germline ends. CDR3 in DNA: TGCAGTGCTAGACCGAGGATAGCGGAAACCTACGAGCAGTACTTC. It yields the protein CSARPRIAETYEQYF.

This clonotype was recorded many times. This sequence joins TRBV28 and TRBJ1-1; no clear D gene. The CDR3 contains 15 residues. In germline, CDR1 is MDHEN, CDR2 SYDVKM. V lost 6 bases, J lost 7 bases, and 21 bases lay in between. CDR3 loop: CASSLSTLRVGEAFF. CDR3 nucleotide sequence: TGTGCCAGCAGCCTTAGTACCCTGAGGGTAGGTGAAGCTTTCTTT.

In this sample, this clonotype turned up many times. This chain links TRBV20-1 with TRBJ1-3; D not resolved. The CDR3 is made up of 15 amino acids. CDR1 DFQATT and CDR2 SNEGSKA come from the germline V gene (reference sequence). Trimming took 0 bases from V and 2 from J, leaving 11 bases between them. CDR3 loop: CSARDLTRTGNTIYF. The CDR3 DNA follows: TGCAGTGCTAGAGATCTAACCAGGACTGGAAACACCATATATTTT.

This clonotype was counted many times. The chain joins TRBV7-2 to TRBJ1-1, with a possible D match to TRBD1 (5 bases). The CDR3 is 14 amino acids. In germline, CDR1 is SGHTA, CDR2 FQGNSA. The V end lost 3 bases, the J end lost 4 bases, and 12 bases lay between the germline ends. The CDR3 bases are TGTGCCAGCAGCTTTAATCCAGGGCCCACTGAAGCTTTCTTT. The encoded protein is CASSFNPGPTEAFF.